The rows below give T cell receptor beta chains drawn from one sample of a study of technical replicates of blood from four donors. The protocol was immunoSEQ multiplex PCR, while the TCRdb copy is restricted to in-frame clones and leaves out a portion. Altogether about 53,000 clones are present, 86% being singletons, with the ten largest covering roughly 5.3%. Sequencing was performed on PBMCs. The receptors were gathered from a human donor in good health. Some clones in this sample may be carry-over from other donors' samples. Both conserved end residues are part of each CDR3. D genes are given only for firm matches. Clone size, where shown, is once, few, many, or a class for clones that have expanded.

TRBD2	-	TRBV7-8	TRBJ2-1	TGTGCCAGCAGCCAAGATGCGGGAGACTACAATGAGCAGTTCTTC	CASSQDAGDYNEQFF
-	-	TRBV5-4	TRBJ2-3	TGTGCCAGCAGCACGAGTAGCGGCACGGCAGATACGCAGTATTTT	CASSTSSGTADTQYF
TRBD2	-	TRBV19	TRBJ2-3	TGTGCCAGTAGTACCATAGGGCCACTAGCGGGAGGGCCTGAGGTAGATACGCAGTATTTT	CASSTIGPLAGGPEVDTQYF
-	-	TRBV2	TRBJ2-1	TGTGCCAGCATTAAGAGCAACAATGAGCAGTTCTTC	CASIKSNNEQFF
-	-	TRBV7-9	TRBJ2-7	TGTGCCAGCAGCAACCCCGCGGACAGAGGCGAGCAGTACTTC	CASSNPADRGEQYF
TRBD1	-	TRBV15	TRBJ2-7	TGTGCCACCAGCAGTGAGGACCGGGACAGACACGAGCAGTACTTC	CATSSEDRDRHEQYF
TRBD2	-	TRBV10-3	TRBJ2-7	TGTGCCATCTCAAGCGGGGGGCGAGGCAACGAGCAGTACTTC	CAISSGGRGNEQYF
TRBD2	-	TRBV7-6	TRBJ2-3	TGTGCCAGCAGCTTAGAAGCGGGAGGGGGTACGCAGTATTTT	CASSLEAGGGTQYF
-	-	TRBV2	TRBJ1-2	TGTGCCAGCAGTGAGCGCCTGGGAGGCTATGGCTACACCTTC	CASSERLGGYGYTF
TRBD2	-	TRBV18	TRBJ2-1	TGTGCCAGCTCACCAAGGGCTAGCGGGGACAATGAGCAGTTCTTC	CASSPRASGDNEQFF
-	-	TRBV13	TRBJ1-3	TGTGCCAGCAGCTTATTAGGACTCTCTGGAAACACCATATATTTT	CASSLLGLSGNTIYF
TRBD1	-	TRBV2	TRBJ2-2	TGTGCCAGCAGTGGACAGGGTTTGGGCACCGGGGAGCTGTTTTTT	CASSGQGLGTGELFF
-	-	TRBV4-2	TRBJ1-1	TGTGCCAGCAGCCAAGCGGCGGGAGGCACTGAAGCTTTCTTT	CASSQAAGGTEAFF
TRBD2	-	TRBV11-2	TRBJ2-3	TGTGCCAGCAGCTTATTCTCTAGCGGTTCTAGCACAGATACGCAGTATTTT	CASSLFSSGSSTDTQYF
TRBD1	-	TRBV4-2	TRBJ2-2	TGTGCCAGCAGCCAAGCCCTTACGACAGGGTTAGGGGAGCTGTTTTTT	CASSQALTTGLGELFF
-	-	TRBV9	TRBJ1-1	TGTGCCAGCAGCGTAGAGCTGAACACTGAAGCTTTCTTT	CASSVELNTEAFF
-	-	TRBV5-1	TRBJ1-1	TGCGCCAGCAGCCCGAATGCGGGGGTTGGAGACGGGGCTTTCTTT	CASSPNAGVGDGAFF
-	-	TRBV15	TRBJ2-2	TGTGCCACCAGCAGAGCCGGAGGGACAGCGAACACCGGGGAGCTGTTTTTT	CATSRAGGTANTGELFF
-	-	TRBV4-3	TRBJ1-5	TGCGCCAGCAGCCACACACAGCAGAATGGGCCCCAGCATTTT	CASSHTQQNGPQHF
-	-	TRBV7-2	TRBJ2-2	TGTGCCAGCAGCCCAGGGTGGGGGGGCCGCACCGGGGAGCTGTTTTTT	CASSPGWGGRTGELFF
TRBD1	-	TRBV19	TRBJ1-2	TGTGCCAGTAGCCCGGGACAGGGTCATAACTATGGCTACACCTTC	CASSPGQGHNYGYTF
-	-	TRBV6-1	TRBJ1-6	TGTGCCAGCAGTGAAGAGGTAGGGGGGGGCACTCAACATTCACCCCTCCACTTT	CASSEEVGGGTQHSPLHF
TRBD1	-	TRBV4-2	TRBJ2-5	TGTGCCAGCAGCCAAAAAAAGACAGGGGGCTTGGAGACCCAGTACTTC	CASSQKKTGGLETQYF
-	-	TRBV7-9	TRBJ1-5	TGTGCCAGCAGCTTGTCGGGCAATCAGCCCCAGCATTTT	CASSLSGNQPQHF
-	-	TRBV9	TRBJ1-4	TGTGCCAGCAGCGTAAGCCCGAGGAATGAAAAACTGTTTTTT	CASSVSPRNEKLFF
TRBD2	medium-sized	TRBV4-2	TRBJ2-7	TGTGCCAGCAGCCAAGATACTAGCGGGAGTTACGAGCAGTACTTC	CASSQDTSGSYEQYF